The 10 T cell receptor beta chains below come from one sample, sequenced in a study of CD8 T cells in Susac syndrome. Roughly 0.45 to 1 ug RNA was reverse transcribed with random hexamers. A single record per CDR3 protein comes from TCRdb applying MiXCR to the immunoSEQ multiplex PCR reads. Of about 400,000 distinct CDR3 sequences listed, more than 80% are singletons. Sample: CD8+ T cells from PBMCs. All receptors come from a human donor with multiple sclerosis.

The chain uses TRBV27 and TRBJ2-3; tentative D call: TRBD2 (6 bases). Trimming shortened V by 5 bases and J by 2 bases, and 38 bases separated the two germline ends. There are 23 residues in the CDR3. Germline V gene data show CDR1 as MNHEY and CDR2 as SMNVEV (reference sequence). The CDR3 DNA reads as TGTGCCAGCAGTAAGACTAGAGGAGAAATACCATATCCCTGGACTATACACACAGATACGCAGTATTTT. Its protein is CASSKTRGEIPYPWTIHTDTQYF.

This chain links TRBV6-6 with TRBJ2-7; 9 nucleotides agree with TRBD1. Germline loops: CDR1 MNHNY, CDR2 SVGAGI (reference sequence). J gave up 5 bases and V 2 bases, and 4 bases lay outside the gene matches. The CDR3 loop spans 14 amino acids. CDR3 sequence reads: CASSYQGQGDEQYF. CDR3 nucleotides: TGTGCCAGCAGTTACCAGGGACAGGGAGACGAGCAGTACTTC.

The CDR3 reads CASSPGDRSRNQPQHF. CDR3 nucleotide sequence: TGTGCCAGCAGCCCAGGAGACAGGTCAAGGAATCAGCCCCAGCATTTT. V and J are TRBV7-6 and TRBJ1-5, with D perhaps matching TRBD1 (6 bases). Germline V gene data show CDR1 as SGHVS and CDR2 as FNYEAQ. Trimming stripped 5 bases from V and 4 bases from J, with 18 bases between. The CDR3 totals 16 residues.

The chain links TRBV4-1 to TRBJ1-1; tentative D call: TRBD1 (6 bases). This CDR3 has 15 amino acids. Deletions cut 3 bases from V and 1 base from J, with 12 bases between. Germline V gene sequence: CDR1 MGHRA, CDR2 YSYEKL. The CDR3 DNA reads TGCGCCAGCAGCCACATACTGACAGGGAACACTGAAGCTTTCTTT. Residues: CASSHILTGNTEAFF.

V is TRBV19 and J is TRBJ2-1; no reliable D call. This CDR3 comprises 12 residues. Germline V gene data show CDR1 as LNHDA and CDR2 as SQIVND (reference sequence). Trimming removed 5 bases from V and 8 bases from J, with 10 bases in between. The CDR3 DNA reads as TGTGCCAGTAGTCAGGCTAACGATGAGCAGTTCTTC. Translation gives CASSQANDEQFF.

The V and J genes are TRBV20-1 and TRBJ1-5, with 9 bases that match TRBD1. Germline V gene data show CDR1 as DFQATT and CDR2 as SNEGSKA (reference sequence). J gave up 5 bases and V 3 bases, and 5 bases lay outside the gene matches. The length of the CDR3 is 14 residues. The CDR3 protein is CSASTDRGDQPQHF. The CDR3 nucleotides read TGCAGTGCTAGTACCGACAGGGGGGATCAGCCCCAGCATTTT.

The rearrangement joins TRBV7-6 to TRBJ1-4, with unresolved D. CDR1 is SGHVS and CDR2 is FNYEAQ in the germline V gene. The V end was cut by 5 bases, the J end by 8 bases, with 12 bases between. This CDR3 has 13 residues. This chain's CDR3 is CASSELVEEKLFF. The CDR3 bases are TGTGCCAGCAGCGAATTGGTGGAAGAAAAACTGTTTTTT.

This chain connects TRBV19 to TRBJ2-1; TRBD1 is a possible D gene (6 bases). The CDR3 length is 14 residues. Germline CDR1 is LNHDA and CDR2 is SQIVND (reference sequence). The germline V and J ends were trimmed by 3 bases and 4 bases, with 10 bases remaining between them. DNA of the CDR3: TGTGCCAGTAGTATGCCAGGGGTTTACAATGAGCAGTTCTTC. Protein: CASSMPGVYNEQFF.

The rearrangement links TRBV7-9 to TRBJ2-1; tentative D call: TRBD1 (6 bases). The CDR3 loop spans 13 amino acids. The germline V gene has CDR1 SEHNR and CDR2 FQNEAQ (reference sequence). Trimming took off 6 bases at V and 8 bases at J, with 14 bases between the two ends. The CDR3 loop reads CASRLTGYDEQFF. As DNA, the CDR3 is TGTGCCAGCAGATTGACAGGATACGATGAGCAGTTCTTC.

The chain combines TRBV20-1 with TRBJ2-1; a possible D gene is TRBD2 (5 bases). V gave up 1 base and J gave up 0 bases, with 10 bases separating them. The CDR3 runs 15 residues. Germline CDR1 is DFQATT and CDR2 is SNEGSKA (reference sequence). Here the CDR3 reads CSARVEDSSYNEQFF. For the CDR3, the DNA is TGCAGTGCTAGAGTGGAGGATAGCTCCTACAATGAGCAGTTCTTC.